The 17 T cell receptor beta chains given below trace back to one sample, sequenced in a study of blood T cells in healthy people across ages. For the second PCR, which ran for 7 to 11 cycles, a sample-barcoded 5' primer and a J-beta primer mix were used. TCRdb re-called the 5' RACE reads through MiXCR, storing one row per CDR3 protein. The data show fewer than 1 million distinct CDR3 sequences, under 55% seen once. The specimen was blood. The receptors derive from a man aged 55 to 70 in good health.

The CDR3 protein is CASSLNRDIPTDTQYF. CDR3 coding DNA: TGCGCCAGCAGCTTAAACCGGGACATACCCACAGATACGCAGTATTTT. The V gene is TRBV5-1, the J gene TRBJ2-3, with a possible D match to TRBD1 (6 bases). Germline V gives CDR1 SGHRS, CDR2 YFSETQ. V lost 2 bases and J 2 bases, leaving 15 bases between the germline ends. The CDR3 is 16 residues long. Variable domain in full (rest from reference TRBV5-1 and TRBJ2-3): KAGVTQTPRYLIKTRGQQVTLSCSPISGHRSVSWYQQTPGQGLQFLFEYFSETQRNKGNFPGRFSGRQFSNSRSEMNVSTLELGDSALYLCASSLNRDIPTDTQYFGPGTRLTVL.

The sample holds a few counts of this clonotype. The chain links TRBV25-1 to TRBJ2-5; no clear D. CDR1 is MGHDK, CDR2 SYGVNS, per germline. The CDR3 is 12 residues long. V lost 4 bases to trimming and J lost 2 bases, with 5 bases between them. This CDR3 is CASSALQETQYF. The DNA of the CDR3 is TGTGCCAGCAGTGCCTTGCAAGAGACCCAGTACTTC.

The chain employs TRBV24-1 and TRBJ2-1; TRBD1 agrees at 12 bases. The J call is uncertain, as TRBJ2-7 better fits the DNA end. This CDR3 is 15 amino acids long. CDR1 and CDR2 from the germline V gene are KGHDR and SFDVKD. This chain's CDR3 is CATSQRGQGAGEQYF. In nucleotides, the CDR3 is TGTGCCACCAGTCAAAGGGGACAGGGGGCGGGAGAGCAGTACTTC.

The chain carries TRBV3-1 and TRBJ2-4; TRBD2 agrees at 8 bases. J gave up 13 bases and V 4 bases, and 15 bases lay outside the gene matches. The CDR3 consists of 15 residues. Germline lookup yields CDR1 LGHDT and CDR2 YNNKEL (reference sequence). As DNA, the CDR3 is TGTGCCAGCAGCCCACTGGGACCAGCGGGGGTAGAGCAGTACTTC. This encodes CASSPLGPAGVEQYF.

This clonotype was picked up a small number of times. This chain links TRBV7-2 with TRBJ2-7; tentative D call: TRBD2 (5 bases). Deletions cut 0 bases from V and 1 base from J, with 13 bases between. Germline values: CDR1 SGHTA, CDR2 FQGNSA. CDR3 length: 16 residues. The CDR3 DNA reads TGTGCCAGCAGCTTAGCACCGGCGGGCGAGTCCTACGAGCAGTACTTC. This translates into CASSLAPAGESYEQYF.

There are a few counts of this clonotype. V is TRBV6-1 and J is TRBJ2-1; 10 bases match TRBD2. Trimming at V came to 7 bases and at J to 0 bases, leaving 12 bases not matched to a gene. The CDR3 runs to 18 residues. CDR1 MNHNS and CDR2 SASEGT come from the germline V gene. The CDR3 coding sequence is TGTGCCAGCACCCCAGCGGCTAGCGGGGGAAGCTCCTACAATGAGCAGTTCTTC. This codes for CASTPAASGGSSYNEQFF.

The V gene is TRBV7-3, the J gene TRBJ1-1; D not resolved. V was shortened by 3 bases and J by 2 bases, with 22 bases between the two germline ends. CDR3 length: 18 residues. Germline V gene data show CDR1 as SGHTA and CDR2 as FQGTGA. The CDR3 sequence: CASSLGPSEMVINTEAFF. In nucleotides, the CDR3 is TGTGCCAGCAGCTTGGGCCCCAGCGAGATGGTTATAAACACTGAAGCTTTCTTT.

This clonotype came up a few times. CDR3 coding DNA: TGTGCCAGCACTCTTATTACGGGGGGCACTGAAGCTTTCTTT. Translated, it gives CASTLITGGTEAFF. The chain couples TRBV7-2 to TRBJ1-1; D might be TRBD1 (5 bases). Germline V CDR1 and CDR2: SGHTA, FQGNSA. Trimming took off 7 bases at V and 4 bases at J, with 16 bases between the two ends. This CDR3 contains 14 residues.

V and J are TRBV19 and TRBJ2-3; TRBD1 aligns across 7 bases. This CDR3 spans 14 amino acids. Germline V gives CDR1 LNHDA, CDR2 SQIVND (reference sequence). V was pared by 3 bases and J by 1 base, with 1 base of the junction left unmatched. The CDR3 DNA reads as TGTGCCAGTAGTATTACAGGGGGCACAGATACGCAGTATTTT. Translation: CASSITGGTDTQYF.

V is TRBV28 and J is TRBJ2-4; D remains unclear. With 6 bases removed from V and 0 bases from J, the gap between germline ends came to 15 bases. Per the germline V gene, CDR1 is MDHEN and CDR2 is SYDVKM. This CDR3 comprises 16 residues. DNA for the CDR3: TGTGCCAGCAGGGACCTTATAGACCTAGCCAAAAACATTCAGTACTTC. This gives the protein CASRDLIDLAKNIQYF.

In this sample, this clonotype turned up a few times. The chain employs TRBV27 and TRBJ1-2, with TRBD1 identical over 7 bases. This CDR3 is 15 amino acids long. Germline V gene lookup returns CDR1 MNHEY and CDR2 SMNVEV (reference sequence). V shed 3 bases and J 8 bases; nucleotides not matched to a gene: 12. DNA for the CDR3: TGTGCCAGCAGTTTCGAAGGACAGGACGCTGAGGGCTACACCTTC. Its translation: CASSFEGQDAEGYTF.

The rearrangement joins TRBV5-1 to TRBJ1-2; D is uncertain. The germline gives CDR1 SGHRS, CDR2 YFSETQ. V lost 4 bases to trimming and J lost 2 bases, with 9 bases between them. The CDR3 has 13 residues. CDR3 sequence (DNA): TGCGCCAGCAGCGTGGATGACAACTATGGCTACACCTTC. This translates into CASSVDDNYGYTF.

This clonotype was counted only a few times. V is TRBV7-2 and J is TRBJ2-3; D is uncertain. This CDR3 spans 14 amino acids. The germline V and J ends were trimmed by 0 bases and 2 bases, with 6 bases remaining between them. The germline CDR1 and CDR2 sequences are SGHTA and FQGNSA. The CDR3 bases are TGTGCCAGCAGCTTAGCACGTAACACAGATACGCAGTATTTT. Translation: CASSLARNTDTQYF.

A few counts support this clonotype. This rearrangement joins TRBV16 to TRBJ1-2; the match to TRBD1 covers 12 bases. V was pared by 5 bases and J by 8 bases, with 6 bases of the junction left unmatched. Germline loops: CDR1 KGHSY, CDR2 FQNENV. This CDR3 has 14 amino acids. The CDR3 nucleotides are TGTGCCAGCAGCGGGACAGGGGGCGCTTTCGGCTACACCTTC. It codes for CASSGTGGAFGYTF.

This chain connects TRBV27 to TRBJ2-7, with D possibly being TRBD2 (6 bases). Germline CDR1 and CDR2: MNHEY and SMNVEV (reference sequence). V was cut by 0 bases and J by 3 bases, with 12 bases left in between. The CDR3 covers 15 residues. CDR3 loop: CASSLSISGLYEQYF. CDR3 DNA sequence: TGTGCCAGCAGTTTATCGATTAGCGGTCTCTACGAGCAGTACTTC.

V is TRBV20-1 and J is TRBJ2-3, with D perhaps assigned TRBD1 or TRBD2 (6 bases each). The CDR3 is made up of 15 amino acids. CDR1 and CDR2 (germline): DFQATT, SNEGSKA (reference sequence). Trimming removed 7 bases from V and 0 bases from J, with 17 bases in between. CDR3 region: CSEGGPSSSTDTQYF. In DNA, the CDR3 is TGCAGTGAGGGGGGCCCTTCCTCTAGCACAGATACGCAGTATTTT.

The rearrangement links TRBV7-6 to TRBJ2-2; the D gene is possibly TRBD2 (6 bases). The V and J ends lost 1 base and 3 bases respectively, with 9 bases between them. The germline gives CDR1 SGHVS, CDR2 FNYEAQ. CDR3 length: 15 amino acids. CDR3 DNA: TGTGCCAGCAGCTTAGAACGGGGGTACACCGGGGAGCTGTTTTTT. Encoded protein: CASSLERGYTGELFF.